The T cell receptor beta chain described here comes from a study of Ad26.COV2.S vaccination and SARS-CoV-2 variants. Trimming pared 0 bases from V and 2 bases from J, leaving 10 bases between. CDR1 is LGHDT, CDR2 YNNKEL, per germline (reference sequence). This CDR3 has 16 residues. This clone was observed a single time. Its target is not known. Sequencing used immunoSEQ multiplex PCR; TCRdb keeps in-frame clones, though not all of them. Of 300,000 to 450,000 clones in the sample, approximately 90% are singletons; the top ten hold about 3.9%. Study outcomes and limitations: Non-spike TCR breadth did not differ much between vaccine and placebo recipients. Spike-specific TCR breadth ran higher among vaccine recipients than placebo recipients. TCR breadth and depth analyses may have underestimated total T cell responses.

The sequencing used peripheral blood, collected after recovery from COVID-19. This sequence originates from a human donor who had recovered from COVID-19. This chain joins TRBV3-1 (or the pseudogene TRBV3-2) and TRBJ2-2, with D hard to call. This CDR3 reads CASSQDPLPNTGELFF. The CDR3 DNA reads TGTGCCAGCAGCCAAGATCCCCTCCCTAACACCGGGGAGCTGTTTTTT.